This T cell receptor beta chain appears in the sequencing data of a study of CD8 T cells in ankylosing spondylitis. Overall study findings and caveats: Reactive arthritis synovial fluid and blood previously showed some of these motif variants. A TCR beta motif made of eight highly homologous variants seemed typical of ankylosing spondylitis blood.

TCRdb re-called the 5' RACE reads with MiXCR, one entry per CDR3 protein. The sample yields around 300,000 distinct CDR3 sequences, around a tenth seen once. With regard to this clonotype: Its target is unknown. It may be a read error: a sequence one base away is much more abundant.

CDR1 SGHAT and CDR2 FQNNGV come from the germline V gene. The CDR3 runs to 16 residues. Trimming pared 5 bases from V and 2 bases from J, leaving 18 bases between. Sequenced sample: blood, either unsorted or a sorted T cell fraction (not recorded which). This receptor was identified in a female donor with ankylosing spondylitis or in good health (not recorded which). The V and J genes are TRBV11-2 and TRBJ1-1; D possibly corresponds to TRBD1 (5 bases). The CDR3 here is CASSLIGAKVNTEAFF. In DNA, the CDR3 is TGTGCCAGCAGCCTGATAGGGGCCAAGGTTAACACTGAAGCTTTCTTT.